Below, one T cell receptor beta chain is given with its context. Its recognized antigen is unknown. Per-base qualities were not stored, and no clone one base away is much larger. TCRbeta CDR3 regions were amplified from genomic DNA by means of the immunoSEQ Assay, a bias-controlled multiplex PCR. The study's processing was this. Nucleated cell counts per sample were estimated from amplification of reference gene primers within the assay. To quantify the absolute abundance of each unique TCRbeta CDR3 rearrangement, sequence reads were collapsed and filtered. For each sample, productive Simpson clonality was calculated as the square root of Simpson's diversity index across productive rearrangements. TCRdb limited this immuneACCESS table to in-frame rearrangements with V and J called. A share of clones is missing; checked studies link under half to unresolved V genes, and the rest is unexplained. The DNA gave D and trimming, while V, J and clone size come from that table. For this sample there are around 100,000 clones; 92% appear just once. Less than 7.5% of the sample goes to the ten largest clones.

Taken from the germline V gene, the CDR1 and CDR2 loops are SGHDT and YYEEEE. V was cut back by 4 bases and J by 0 bases, leaving a gap of 7 bases between them. The CDR3 sequence holds 14 residues, the cysteine and phenylalanine included. Just CDR3 DNA is preserved here, 42 bases in frame from base 1. The sample is drawn from a study of blood T cell repertoires in COVID-19 (TCRdb year 2020). Regarding the research as a whole: Collaborator samples came from the United States, Italy and Spain and covered acute and convalescent phases of COVID-19. The prospective study material was composed of cDNA or gDNA derived from T cells, B-cell-depleted T cells, or PBMCs. The dataset comprised deeply sampled blood TCRbeta repertoires from subjects exposed to, actively infected with, or recovered from COVID-19. The repertoires were released in a freely available public database meant as a resource for research on the immune response to SARS-CoV-2. Samples came from the ongoing ImmuneRACE study (first 160 participants) plus 1,254 subjects from 6 global collaborators. Nearly every sample came with metadata listing a de-identified subject ID, COVID-19 status, age in years and sex. Where available, HLA class I and class II types were obtained from metadata supplied by the sample provider rather than from assay-based typing. The paper as a whole reports these results and caveats: The quantity of clinical and demographic metadata differed by source and by participant and was supplied without curation.

Whole blood was collected in K2EDTA tubes by collaborating institutions according to the institutions' own protocols. For TCRbeta analysis, collaborator samples were shipped as frozen whole blood, as isolated PBMCs, or as DNA extracted from either sample type. The sample taken for sequencing was peripheral blood. The sequence was collected from a man aged 45-65 years with active COVID-19. The chain is assembled from TRBV5-6 and TRBJ1-4, and possibly TRBD1, on 5 matching bases. The encoded CDR3 is CASSMTATNEKLFF. The DNA sequence is TGTGCCAGCAGCATGACAGCAACTAATGAAAAACTGTTTTTT.